In its sample, the clone carrying this T cell receptor beta chain was seen a few times. The antigen is unknown. The data were obtained in a study of beta chain features in type 1 diabetes. Study results and limitations: In every one of the four CD4+ subsets, TCRB CDR3s were moderately but significantly shorter in Type 1 diabetes patients. PCR might favor shorter templates, equally in patients and controls.

As every portion of the isolated RNA was reverse transcribed, the sequencing read expressed TCRB transcripts. The assay was immunoSEQ multiplex PCR, and TCRdb's table has in-frame clones only and misses some. Of roughly 350,000 clones in the sample, 8% to 10% were seen once. Germline CDR1 is SEHNR and CDR2 is FQNEAQ (reference sequence). This CDR3 is built from 14 residues. V lost 1 base and J lost 3, with 9 bases in between. The sample consisted of central memory CD4+ T cells from blood. V usage is TRBV7-9 and J usage is TRBJ2-5, with D maybe TRBD2 (5 bases). This clonotype was sampled from a man aged 25-45 years with type 1 diabetes. The CDR3 here is CASSLVTGKETQYF. For the CDR3, the DNA is TGTGCCAGCAGCTTAGTAACGGGGAAAGAGACCCAGTACTTC.